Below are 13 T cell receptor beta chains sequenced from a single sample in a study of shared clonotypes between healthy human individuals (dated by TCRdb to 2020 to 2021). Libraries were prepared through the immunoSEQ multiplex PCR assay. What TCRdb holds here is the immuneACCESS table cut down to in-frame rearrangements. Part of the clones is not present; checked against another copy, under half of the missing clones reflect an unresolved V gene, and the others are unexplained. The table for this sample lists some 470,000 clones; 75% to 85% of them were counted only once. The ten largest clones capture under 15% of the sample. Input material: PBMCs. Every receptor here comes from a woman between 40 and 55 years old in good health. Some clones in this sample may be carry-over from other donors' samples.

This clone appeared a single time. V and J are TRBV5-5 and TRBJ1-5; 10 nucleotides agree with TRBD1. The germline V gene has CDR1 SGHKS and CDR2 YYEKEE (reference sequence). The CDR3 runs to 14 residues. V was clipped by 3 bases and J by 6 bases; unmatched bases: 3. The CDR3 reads CASSSGTGVQPQHF. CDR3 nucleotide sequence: TGTGCCAGCAGCTCCGGGACAGGGGTTCAGCCCCAGCATTTT.

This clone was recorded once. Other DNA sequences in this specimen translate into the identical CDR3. The DNA of the CDR3 is TGTGCCAGCAGTTACTCAGGGGACAACTACGAGCAGTACTTC. Translation: CASSYSGDNYEQYF. V gene TRBV6-6 combines with J gene TRBJ2-7, with a tentative D call TRBD1 (6 bases). The V end lost 0 bases, the J end lost 3 bases, and 9 bases lay between the germline ends. CDR1 and CDR2 from the germline V gene are MNHNY and SVGAGI (reference sequence). The CDR3 sequence is 14 residues long.

CDR3 DNA sequence: TGTGCCAGCAGCGAGCGGGGACAGGGGAACTATGGCTACACCTTC. This translates into CASSERGQGNYGYTF. The V and J genes are TRBV9 and TRBJ1-2; 10 bases fit TRBD1. Unmatched junction bases numbered 4, after V lost 3 bases and J lost 2 bases. The CDR3 covers 15 residues. Germline assignment: CDR1 SGDLS and CDR2 YYNGEE.

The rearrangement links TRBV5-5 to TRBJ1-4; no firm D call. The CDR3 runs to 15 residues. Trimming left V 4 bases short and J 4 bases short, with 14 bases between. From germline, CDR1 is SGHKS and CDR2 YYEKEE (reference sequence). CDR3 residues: CASSRVARNNEKLFF. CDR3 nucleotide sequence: TGTGCCAGCAGCCGCGTAGCCCGGAATAATGAAAAACTGTTTTTT.

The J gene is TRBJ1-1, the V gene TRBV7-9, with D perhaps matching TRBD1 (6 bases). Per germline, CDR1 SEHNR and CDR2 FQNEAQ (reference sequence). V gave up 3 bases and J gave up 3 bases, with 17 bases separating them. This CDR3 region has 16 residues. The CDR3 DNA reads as TGTGCCAGCAGCTTCGATTCAGGTTCAGGGGACACTGAAGCTTTCTTT. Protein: CASSFDSGSGDTEAFF.

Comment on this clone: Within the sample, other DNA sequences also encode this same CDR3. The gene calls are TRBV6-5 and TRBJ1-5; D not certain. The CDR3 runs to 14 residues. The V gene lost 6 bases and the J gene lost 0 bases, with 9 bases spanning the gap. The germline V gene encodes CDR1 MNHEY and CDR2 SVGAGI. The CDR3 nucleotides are TGTGCCAGCAGAGACCGGGCTAGCAATCAGCCCCAGCATTTT. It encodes CASRDRASNQPQHF.

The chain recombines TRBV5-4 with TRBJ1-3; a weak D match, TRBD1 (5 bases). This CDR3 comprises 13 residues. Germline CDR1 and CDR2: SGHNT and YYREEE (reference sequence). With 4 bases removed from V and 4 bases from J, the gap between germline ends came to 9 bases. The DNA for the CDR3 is TGTGCCAGCAGCGCGTACAGGGGAAACACCATATATTTT. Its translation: CASSAYRGNTIYF.

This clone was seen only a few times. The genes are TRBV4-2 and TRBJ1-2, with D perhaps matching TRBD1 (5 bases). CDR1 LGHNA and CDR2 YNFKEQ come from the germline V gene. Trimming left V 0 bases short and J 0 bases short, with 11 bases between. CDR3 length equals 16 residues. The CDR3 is CASSQDTGDANYGYTF. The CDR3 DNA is TGTGCCAGCAGCCAAGACACAGGAGATGCTAACTATGGCTACACCTTC.

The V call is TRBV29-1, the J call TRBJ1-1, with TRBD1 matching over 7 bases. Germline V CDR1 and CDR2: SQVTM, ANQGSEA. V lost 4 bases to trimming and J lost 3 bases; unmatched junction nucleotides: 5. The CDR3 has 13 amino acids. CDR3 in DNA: TGCAGCGTTGGACAGGGAAGGGACACTGAAGCTTTCTTT. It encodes CSVGQGRDTEAFF.

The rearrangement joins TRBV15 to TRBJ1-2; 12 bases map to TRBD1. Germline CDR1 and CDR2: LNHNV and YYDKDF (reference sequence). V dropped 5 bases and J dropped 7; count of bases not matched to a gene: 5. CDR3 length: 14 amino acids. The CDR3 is CATSWDRGLGGYTF. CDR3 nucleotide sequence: TGTGCCACCAGCTGGGACAGGGGGCTCGGTGGCTACACCTTC.

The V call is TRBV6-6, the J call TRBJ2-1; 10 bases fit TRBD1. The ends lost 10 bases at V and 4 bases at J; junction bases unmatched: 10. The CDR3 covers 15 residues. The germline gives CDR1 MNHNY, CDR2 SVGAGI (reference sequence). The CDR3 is CATSPDRGSYNEQFF. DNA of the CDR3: TGTGCCACCAGCCCGGACAGGGGGAGTTACAATGAGCAGTTCTTC.

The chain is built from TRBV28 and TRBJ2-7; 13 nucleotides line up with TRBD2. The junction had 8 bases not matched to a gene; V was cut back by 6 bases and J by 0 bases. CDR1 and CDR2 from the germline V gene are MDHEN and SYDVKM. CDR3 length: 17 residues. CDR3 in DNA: TGTGCCAGCAGCCCACAGAGGACTAGCGGGAGCTCCTACGAGCAGTACTTC. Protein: CASSPQRTSGSSYEQYF.

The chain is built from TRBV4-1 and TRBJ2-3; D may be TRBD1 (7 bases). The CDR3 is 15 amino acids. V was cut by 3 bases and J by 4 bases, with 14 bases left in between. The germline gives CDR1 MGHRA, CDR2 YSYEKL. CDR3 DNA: TGCGCCAGCAGCCAGGAGGGGGCATATTCAGATACGCAGTATTTT. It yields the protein CASSQEGAYSDTQYF.